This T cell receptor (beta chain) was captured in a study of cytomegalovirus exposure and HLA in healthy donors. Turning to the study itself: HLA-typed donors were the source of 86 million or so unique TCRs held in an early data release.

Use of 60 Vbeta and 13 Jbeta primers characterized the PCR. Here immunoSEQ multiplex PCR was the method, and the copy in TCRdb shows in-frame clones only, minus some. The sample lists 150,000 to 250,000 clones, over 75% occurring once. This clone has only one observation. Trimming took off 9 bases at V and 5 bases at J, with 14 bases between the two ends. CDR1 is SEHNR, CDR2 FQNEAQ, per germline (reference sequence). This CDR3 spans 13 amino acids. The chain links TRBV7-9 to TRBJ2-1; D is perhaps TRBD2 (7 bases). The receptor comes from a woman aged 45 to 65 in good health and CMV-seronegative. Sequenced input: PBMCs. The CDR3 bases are TGTGCCAGAGGGGGGGCAGCTAACAATGAGCAGTTCTTC. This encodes CARGGAANNEQFF.